The 25 T cell receptor beta chains below all came from one sample that was sequenced in a study of radiotherapy plus CTLA-4 blockade in lung cancer. Profiled with immunoSEQ multiplex PCR; TCRdb holds only in-frame clones, not every one. The sample consists of roughly 80,000 clones, roughly 69% of them appearing once. The input for sequencing was peripheral blood, taken from a patient treated with radiotherapy plus ipilimumab. The source is a human donor with non-small cell lung cancer whose response to radiotherapy plus ipilimumab could not be evaluated.

The chain uses TRBV4-2 and TRBJ2-3, with 9 bases lining up with TRBD2. Trimming removed 1 base from V and 3 bases from J; junction bases left unmatched: 8. Germline V CDR1 and CDR2: LGHNA, YNFKEQ. The CDR3 covers 17 residues. The CDR3 region is CASSQVASGDSTDTQYF. CDR3 sequence (DNA): TGTGCCAGCAGCCAAGTCGCTAGCGGGGATAGTACAGATACGCAGTATTTT.

The V and J genes are TRBV7-9 and TRBJ2-7, with 7 bases aligning to TRBD1. The CDR3 consists of 16 residues. CDR1 is SEHNR and CDR2 is FQNEAQ in the germline V gene (reference sequence). V dropped 2 bases and J dropped 0; count of bases not matched to a gene: 7. CDR3: CASSLNRGQSSYEQYF. CDR3 sequence (DNA): TGTGCCAGCAGCTTAAACAGGGGACAGAGCTCCTACGAGCAGTACTTC. Using reference TRBV7-9 and TRBJ2-7 for the parts outside the CDR3, the full variable domain is DTGVSQNPRHKITKRGQNVTFRCDPISEHNRLYWYRQTLGQGPEFLTYFQNEAQLEKSRLLSDRFSAERPKGSFSTLEIQRTEQGDSAMYLCASSLNRGQSSYEQYFGPGTRLTVT.

The rearrangement uses TRBV5-1 and TRBJ2-7; 11 bases are shared with TRBD1. V trimming: 2 bases; J trimming: 7 bases; junction bases outside the gene matches: 8. CDR3 length equals 15 residues. CDR1 is SGHRS, CDR2 YFSETQ, per germline. The CDR3 loop reads CASSFDGTGGREQYF. In DNA form, the CDR3 reads TGCGCCAGCAGCTTCGACGGGACAGGGGGGCGGGAGCAGTACTTC.

The rearrangement links TRBV6-6 to TRBJ2-3; 7 positions match TRBD2. The CDR3 covers 14 residues. J gave up 0 bases and V 6 bases, and 3 bases lay outside the gene matches. Germline-derived CDR1 and CDR2 are MNHNY and SVGAGI (reference sequence). The CDR3 DNA reads as TGTGCCAGCAGACGTAGCGGGAGCACAGATACGCAGTATTTT. This gives the protein CASRRSGSTDTQYF.

The chain has TRBV11-2 and TRBJ1-1; tentative D call: TRBD1 (5 bases). Trimming shortened V by 7 bases and J by 5 bases, and 17 bases separated the two germline ends. Per the germline V gene, CDR1 is SGHAT and CDR2 is FQNNGV. This CDR3 has 14 residues. This CDR3 is CASTKQGAGTEAFF. Written as DNA, the CDR3 is TGTGCCAGCACCAAGCAAGGGGCAGGAACTGAAGCTTTCTTT.

The chain couples TRBV19 to TRBJ2-7; 7 bases map to TRBD1. The germline V gene encodes CDR1 LNHDA and CDR2 SQIVND (reference sequence). J lost 1 base, V lost 3 bases, and 3 bases had no gene match. CDR3 length: 14 amino acids. The CDR3 sequence: CASSMRTGSYEQYF. The DNA of the CDR3 is TGTGCCAGTAGTATGCGGACAGGATCCTACGAGCAGTACTTC.

V usage is TRBV7-8 and J usage is TRBJ1-2, with a tentative D call TRBD1 (6 bases). The length of the CDR3 is 16 residues. With 4 bases removed from V and 3 bases from J, the gap between germline ends came to 18 bases. Looked up from germline, CDR1 is SGHVS and CDR2 is FQNEAQ. In DNA, the CDR3 is TGTGCCAGCAGCTCCTCCCAGGGTTCAGGGGACTATGGCTACACCTTC. This codes for CASSSSQGSGDYGYTF. Complete variable domain (other parts from reference TRBV7-8 and TRBJ1-2): GAGVSQSPRYKVAKRGQDVALRCDPISGHVSLFWYQQALGQGPEFLTYFQNEAQLDKSGLPSDRFFAERPEGSVSTLKIQRTQQEDSAVYLCASSSSQGSGDYGYTFGSGTRLTVV.

This clone was counted a few times. V and J are TRBV7-9 and TRBJ1-1; D call uncertain. The CDR3 consists of 13 residues. Germline V lookup: CDR1 SEHNR, CDR2 FQNEAQ (reference sequence). The V gene lost 5 bases and the J gene lost 1 base, with 8 bases spanning the gap. This CDR3 is CASSPGENTEAFF. The CDR3 nucleotides are TGTGCCAGCAGCCCGGGAGAGAACACTGAAGCTTTCTTT.

The gene calls are TRBV6-1 and TRBJ2-7; no clear D. Germline V gene data show CDR1 as MNHNS and CDR2 as SASEGT. V dropped 2 bases and J dropped 3 bases, with 5 bases sitting between them. CDR3 size: 12 residues. For the CDR3, the DNA is TGTGCCAGCAGTGAACCCCGCTACGAGCAGTACTTC. Translated, it gives CASSEPRYEQYF.

V and J are TRBV18 and TRBJ1-1; TRBD1 aligns across 10 bases. Trimming at V came to 0 bases and at J to 10 bases, leaving 5 bases not matched to a gene. This CDR3 comprises 14 residues. Germline V gene sequence: CDR1 KGHSH, CDR2 LQKENI. CDR3 region: CASSPPTGGQGAFF. The CDR3 DNA reads TGTGCCAGCTCACCACCGACAGGGGGCCAGGGAGCTTTCTTT.

This clone was recorded only once. The chain employs TRBV7-2 and TRBJ2-1; TRBD2 agrees at 10 bases. Germline loops: CDR1 SGHTA, CDR2 FQGNSA. The CDR3 runs to 16 residues. V dropped 5 bases and J dropped 6; count of bases not matched to a gene: 10. The DNA of the CDR3 is TGTGCCAGCAGCCCTAGGGGAGCGGGGGGGATCAATGAGCAGTTCTTC. It codes for CASSPRGAGGINEQFF.

This clone has more than one count but fewer than ten. The J gene is TRBJ1-1, the V gene TRBV11-2; perhaps TRBD1 as D (6 bases). This CDR3 region has 12 residues. V lost 5 bases to trimming and J lost 10 bases, with 14 bases between them. CDR1 is SGHAT and CDR2 is FQNNGV in the germline V gene. The CDR3 DNA follows: TGTGCCAGCAGCACCAGACAGGCTAGAGCTTTCTTT. It specifies CASSTRQARAFF.

CDR3 residues: CASSSWGGGNEQFF. CDR3 DNA sequence: TGTGCCAGCAGTTCTTGGGGGGGAGGCAATGAGCAGTTCTTC. This chain uses TRBV7-3 with TRBJ2-1; 7 positions match TRBD2. There are 14 residues in the CDR3. Germline V CDR1 and CDR2: SGHTA, FQGTGA. After removal of 6 bases from V and 6 bases from J, the junction contained 8 bases not matched to a gene.

This sequence joins TRBV11-3 and TRBJ2-7, with D possibly being TRBD2 (6 bases). CDR1 SGHNT and CDR2 YENEEA come from the germline V gene. V was pared by 5 bases and J by 2 bases, with 16 bases between. The CDR3 spans 15 residues. The CDR3 loop is CASSPGAGKTYEQYF. The CDR3 DNA reads as TGTGCCAGCAGCCCAGGAGCGGGTAAGACCTACGAGCAGTACTTC. The whole variable domain, filled in from reference TRBV11-3 and TRBJ2-7, reads EAGVVQSPRYKIIEKKQPVAFWCNPISGHNTLYWYLQNLGQGPELLIRYENEEAVDDSQLPKDRFSAERLKGVDSTLKIQPAELGDSAVYLCASSPGAGKTYEQYFGPGTRLTVT.

The V gene is TRBV7-9, the J gene TRBJ1-1, with TRBD1 as a possible D gene (6 bases). The germline V gene encodes CDR1 SEHNR and CDR2 FQNEAQ (reference sequence). CDR3 length: 14 amino acids. Trimming pared 5 bases from V and 1 base from J, leaving 11 bases between. The CDR3 loop is CASSGGTKNTEAFF. CDR3 nucleotides: TGTGCCAGCAGCGGTGGGACAAAGAACACTGAAGCTTTCTTT.

The rearrangement uses TRBV4-1 and TRBJ2-5, with D possibly TRBD2 on 6 matching bases. Judging by the DNA end, TRBJ2-7 fits better; the J call may be wrong. The CDR3 sequence is 17 residues long. CDR1 and CDR2 from the germline V gene are MGHRA and YSYEKL. The CDR3 is CASSQDRPDWRDYEQYF. CDR3 bases: TGCGCCAGCAGCCAAGATCGCCCCGACTGGAGGGACTACGAGCAGTACTTC.

The gene calls are TRBV5-1 and TRBJ2-7, with a weak D call TRBD2 (5 bases). Germline-derived CDR1 and CDR2 are SGHRS and YFSETQ. The CDR3 spans 12 residues. The V end was cut by 4 bases, the J end by 2 bases, with 7 bases between. The DNA for the CDR3 is TGCGCCAGCAGCCGAGCGGCCTACGAGCAGTACTTC. Translation: CASSRAAYEQYF.

The V call is TRBV9, the J call TRBJ1-6; D is perhaps TRBD1 (5 bases). V lost 3 bases and J lost 7, with 17 bases in between. The CDR3 is 16 residues long. Germline V lookup: CDR1 SGDLS, CDR2 YYNGEE. The CDR3 DNA follows: TGTGCCAGCAGCGCCCCCGGAGTAGGGGTGAATTCACCCCTCCACTTT. Translation: CASSAPGVGVNSPLHF.

Only a few counts were recorded for this clone. In nucleotides, the CDR3 is TGCGCCAGCAGCCAAGGGGAGGGGCATGGAAACACCATATATTTT. This sequence encodes CASSQGEGHGNTIYF. This sequence joins TRBV4-3 and TRBJ1-3; a weak D match, TRBD1 (5 bases). Germline loops: CDR1 LGHNA, CDR2 YSLEER. The CDR3 totals 15 residues. V lost 1 base, J lost 3 bases, and 10 bases lay in between.

The rearrangement joins TRBV6-1 to TRBJ1-6; no clear D. The CDR3 sequence is 13 residues long. V was clipped by 0 bases and J by 10 bases, with 7 bases between them. Germline values: CDR1 MNHNS, CDR2 SASEGT. CDR3 amino acids: CASSEARESPLHF. The CDR3 DNA is TGTGCCAGCAGTGAAGCGAGGGAGTCACCCCTCCACTTT.

The chain couples TRBV18 to TRBJ1-5; D uncertain. The germline gives CDR1 KGHSH, CDR2 LQKENI. The CDR3 extends over 12 amino acids. V shed 3 bases and J shed 4 bases, with 4 bases lying between them. This chain's CDR3 is CASSPSNQPQHF. The CDR3 region has the DNA TGTGCCAGCTCACCGTCGAATCAGCCCCAGCATTTT.

This chain joins TRBV28 and TRBJ1-1; TRBD1 aligns across 9 bases. Germline CDR1 MDHEN, CDR2 SYDVKM. Trimming removed 4 bases from V and 6 bases from J; junction bases left unmatched: 12. This CDR3 is 16 amino acids long. CDR3 DNA sequence: TGTGCCAGCAGTTCTCCCGGGACAGGGTCCACCTCTGAAGCTTTCTTT. This codes for CASSSPGTGSTSEAFF.

V usage is TRBV4-3 and J usage is TRBJ2-7; D possibly corresponds to TRBD2 (6 bases). Trimming took 4 bases from V and 0 from J, leaving 16 bases between them. CDR3 length equals 16 residues. Germline loops: CDR1 LGHNA, CDR2 YSLEER. CDR3 coding DNA: TGCGCCAGCAGCCCGGAGGCGGGGCCCCCCTCCTACGAGCAGTACTTC. This codes for CASSPEAGPPSYEQYF.

This chain links TRBV7-2 with TRBJ2-5; a possible D gene is TRBD2 (7 bases). The CDR3 length is 16 residues. CDR1 SGHTA and CDR2 FQGNSA come from the germline V gene. V was trimmed by 2 bases and J by 5 bases, leaving 18 bases between them. The CDR3 coding sequence is TGTGCCAGCAGCTTATTGAGGGGGGGCCCGATGGAGACCCAGTACTTC. Residues: CASSLLRGGPMETQYF.

The genes are TRBV2 and TRBJ1-1; D call uncertain. The V and J ends lost 4 bases and 11 bases respectively, with 14 bases between them. CDR3 length equals 12 residues. Germline values: CDR1 SNHLY, CDR2 FYNNEI. The CDR3 protein is CASSVREGRAFF. The CDR3 DNA sequence: TGTGCCAGCAGTGTTAGGGAGGGCCGGGCTTTCTTT.